This T cell receptor (beta chain) was obtained from a study of cytomegalovirus exposure and HLA in healthy donors. Notes on the study in general: Later analysis associated a missense DCLRE1C variant with TCR beta V- and J-gene trimming.

The CDR3 sequence is 12 residues long. Looked up from germline, CDR1 is SEHNR and CDR2 is FQNEAQ (reference sequence). Trimming removed 2 bases from V and 4 bases from J, with 6 bases in between. The PCR made use of 60 Vbeta and 13 Jbeta primers. The repertoire was sequenced with immunoSEQ multiplex PCR; TCRdb's copy has only in-frame clones and lacks some. Counted here are roughly 120,000 clones, roughly 9% occurring once; the ten biggest clones make up 2.5% to 3.5%. This clone was observed once. Its antigen is unidentified. The source of this sequence is a man aged 25-40 years in good health and CMV-seronegative. The specimen was PBMCs. The chain uses TRBV7-9 and TRBJ2-7; possible D gene TRBD1, 6 bases. This CDR3 is CASSLRGYEQYF. The CDR3 DNA is TGTGCCAGCAGCTTAAGGGGGTACGAGCAGTACTTC.